These 29 T cell receptor beta chains originate from one sample sequenced in a study of blood T cells in healthy people across ages. Then a second PCR, running roughly 7 to 11 cycles, was carried out with a sample-barcoded 5' primer and a J-beta primer mix. TCRdb passed the 5' RACE reads through MiXCR, listing each CDR3 protein once. The sample holds roughly 560,000 distinct CDR3 sequences, around 24% seen once. This same sample was also taken into another study, of T cells of mothers and their children.

The sample was blood. These receptor sequences come from a boy between 5 and 17 years old in good health.

In its sample, this clonotype was seen a few times. The gene calls are TRBV11-2 and TRBJ2-7, with TRBD2 matching 7 bases. This CDR3 is 16 amino acids long. Germline V gene sequence: CDR1 SGHAT, CDR2 FQNNGV. V was pared by 1 base and J by 2 bases, with 8 bases of the junction left unmatched. The CDR3 loop is CASSLVGVSGTYEQYF. CDR3 in DNA: TGTGCCAGCAGCTTAGTTGGGGTCAGCGGGACCTACGAGCAGTACTTC.

About this clonotype: Germline is not matched at one junction end, which may reflect a read error. The rearrangement uses TRBV24-1 and TRBJ2-4; D might be TRBD1 (6 bases). Germline CDR1 and CDR2: KGHDR and SFDVKD. This CDR3 region has 15 residues. The CDR3 is CVTSDSPGHQNIQYF. As DNA, the CDR3 is TGTGTCACCAGTGATTCACCGGGACACCAAAACATTCAGTACTTC.

About this clonotype itself: The junction departs from the called germline gene at one end, perhaps through a read error. J is TRBJ1-3 and V is TRBV19; D perhaps matches TRBD1 (5 bases). The CDR3 contains 16 residues. CDR1 LNHDA and CDR2 SQIVND come from the germline V gene (reference sequence). The chain's CDR3 is CASSSIRGRAGNTVYF. In DNA form, the CDR3 reads TGTGCCAGTAGTTCGATCCGTGGCAGGGCCGGAAACACCGTATATTTT. The entire variable domain, with the rest obtained from reference TRBV19 and TRBJ1-3, is as follows: DGGITQSPKYLFRKEGQNVTLSCEQNLNHDAMYWYRQDPGQGLRLIYYSQIVNDFQKGDIAEGYSVSREKKESFPLTVTSAQKNPTAFYLCASSSIRGRAGNTVYFGEGSWLTVV.

This clonotype was found a few times. The V and J genes are TRBV12-3 or TRBV12-4 and TRBJ1-5; the match to TRBD1 covers 8 bases. The length of the CDR3 is 16 residues. Trimming took 3 bases from V and 4 from J; bases not matched to a gene: 8. The CDR3 reads CASSLTHDRGNQPQHF. CDR3 sequence (DNA): TGTGCCAGCAGTTTGACTCACGACAGGGGAAATCAGCCCCAGCATTTT.

The V call is TRBV7-2, the J call TRBJ2-5, with 12 bases identical to TRBD2. The J call is uncertain, as TRBJ2-7 better fits the DNA end. The CDR3 consists of 14 residues. The germline CDR1 and CDR2 sequences are SGHTA and FQGNSA. CDR3 sequence: CASSPSGRDYEQYF. In nucleotides, the CDR3 is TGTGCCAGCAGTCCTAGCGGGAGGGACTACGAGCAGTACTTC.

To note about this clonotype: One junction end disagrees with the germline gene, perhaps due to a read error. The J gene is TRBJ2-7, the V gene TRBV28; D might be TRBD2 (6 bases). The V gene's germline CDR1 is MDHEN and CDR2 SYDVKM. CDR3 length: 18 amino acids. CDR3 region: CACSLSLDSGTVHYEQHF. In DNA, the CDR3 is TGTGCCTGCAGTTTATCCCTAGACTCCGGGACTGTTCACTACGAGCAGCACTTC.

This chain connects TRBV7-9 to TRBJ1-1; D is possibly TRBD1 (6 bases). Germline CDR1 SEHNR, CDR2 FQNEAQ (reference sequence). The length of the CDR3 is 15 residues. V gave up 5 bases and J gave up 2 bases, with 15 bases separating them. CDR3 sequence: CASSVYRAINTEAFF. The CDR3 nucleotides are TGTGCCAGCAGCGTATACAGGGCGATCAACACTGAAGCTTTCTTT.

Only a few counts were recorded for this clonotype. The chain employs TRBV7-9 and TRBJ1-6; TRBD1 is a possible D gene (5 bases). The CDR3 extends over 12 amino acids. Germline CDR1 SEHNR, CDR2 FQNEAQ (reference sequence). Between the trimmed V and J ends, which lost 4 bases and 12 bases, there was a span of 10 bases. In DNA form, the CDR3 reads TGTGCCAGCAGCTCTCTAACAGGACCCCTCCACTTT. Translated, it gives CASSSLTGPLHF.

This clonotype was seen a handful of times. The chain links TRBV29-1 to TRBJ2-6, with 7 positions matching TRBD2. This CDR3 is built from 15 residues. Germline CDR1 reads SQVTM; CDR2 reads ANQGSEA. The V gene end was trimmed by 4 bases and the J gene end by 8 bases; junction bases not matched to a gene: 11. The CDR3 bases are TGCAGCGTTGCGGTGGCGGGGGTAGAGTCCAACGTCCTGACTTTC. It codes for CSVAVAGVESNVLTF.

V usage is TRBV24-1 and J usage is TRBJ2-1; 8 nucleotides line up with TRBD1. With 3 bases clipped from V and 7 bases from J, the junction kept 13 bases outside the gene matches. The CDR3 is made up of 17 amino acids. Germline V CDR1 and CDR2: KGHDR, SFDVKD. CDR3 residues: CATSDRGVGQGINEQFF. The CDR3 DNA sequence: TGTGCCACCAGTGATAGGGGTGTAGGACAGGGAATTAATGAGCAGTTCTTC.

The CDR3 coding sequence is TGTGCCAGCAGCCAAGAAGTGGTGGCGGGTTTAAACTACGAGCAGTACTTC. Translated, it gives CASSQEVVAGLNYEQYF. V and J are TRBV4-2 and TRBJ2-7; weak D call: TRBD2 (5 bases). The V end was cut by 0 bases, the J end by 3 bases, with 18 bases between. The CDR3 is 17 amino acids. Germline-derived CDR1 and CDR2 are LGHNA and YNFKEQ.

The table lists this clonotype with a few counts. This chain uses TRBV11-2 with TRBJ2-7; possible D gene TRBD2, 6 bases. Germline assignment: CDR1 SGHAT and CDR2 FQNNGV. The CDR3 extends over 13 amino acids. V was clipped by 7 bases and J by 6 bases, with 16 bases between them. The CDR3, as DNA: TGTGCCAGCACTTTCGGGACTCCCCTCGAGCAGTACTTC. It codes for CASTFGTPLEQYF.

This clonotype was recorded a few times. The chain links TRBV6-5 to TRBJ2-5, with 9 bases that match TRBD2. The CDR3 consists of 18 residues. Germline CDR1 reads MNHEY; CDR2 reads SVGAGI. The J segment lost 0 bases and the V segment lost 0 bases, leaving 8 bases of the junction unmatched. CDR3 sequence (DNA): TGTGCCAGCAGTTACTCCAAGATGAGCGGGAGGCACCAAGAGACCCAGTACTTC. Protein product: CASSYSKMSGRHQETQYF.

This clonotype has at least ten counts. This chain connects TRBV29-1 to TRBJ2-5, with D hard to call. V gave up 4 bases and J gave up 4 bases, with 10 bases separating them. This CDR3 has 12 amino acids. Per germline, CDR1 SQVTM and CDR2 ANQGSEA. The CDR3 DNA follows: TGCAGCGTTGGTAATTCCCGAGAGACCCAGTACTTC. Protein sequence: CSVGNSRETQYF. The whole variable domain, filled in from reference TRBV29-1 and TRBJ2-5, reads SAVISQKPSRDICQRGTSLTIQCQVDSQVTMMFWYRQQPGQSLTLIATANQGSEATYESGFVIDKFPISRPNLTFSTLTVSNMSPEDSSIYLCSVGNSRETQYFGPGTRLLVL.

The chain is built from TRBV6-6 and TRBJ1-2, with 9 bases fitting TRBD1. This CDR3 is built from 15 residues. V gave up 5 bases and J gave up 4 bases; unmatched junction bases: 8. Germline V CDR1 and CDR2: MNHNY, SVGAGI (reference sequence). DNA for the CDR3: TGTGCCAGCAGTACCAACCCGGGACAGGGCTATGGCTACACCTTC. As protein: CASSTNPGQGYGYTF.

This chain uses TRBV7-2 with TRBJ2-2, with D maybe TRBD2 (6 bases). Germline V gives CDR1 SGHTA, CDR2 FQGNSA. V was trimmed by 5 bases and J by 1 base, leaving 14 bases between them. The CDR3 is made up of 16 amino acids. CDR3 nucleotides: TGTGCCAGCAGCAAAGCCGGGACTCAGAACACCGGGGAGCTGTTTTTT. Its translation: CASSKAGTQNTGELFF. The full variable domain, its missing parts supplied by reference TRBV7-2 and TRBJ2-2, is GAGVSQSPSNKVTEKGKDVELRCDPISGHTALYWYRQSLGQGLEFLIYFQGNSAPDKSGLPSDRFSAERTGGSVSTLTIQRTQQEDSAVYLCASSKAGTQNTGELFFGEGSRLTVL.

With regard to this clonotype: One end of the junction varies from germline; a read error may be responsible. This sequence joins TRBV6-2 or TRBV6-3 and TRBJ1-4, with D tentatively TRBD1 (5 bases). The CDR3 has 16 amino acids. Germline CDR1 MNHEY, CDR2 SVGEGT. CDR3 loop: CASSPIRRDRISGLVF. As DNA, the CDR3 is TGTGCCAGCAGTCCAATCCGCCGGGACCGTATTTCGGGCCTTGTTTTT.

The chain uses TRBV13 and TRBJ1-4; 9 bases are shared with TRBD1. This CDR3 is built from 16 residues. The V gene's germline CDR1 is PRHDT and CDR2 FYEKMQ (reference sequence). Trimming removed 0 bases from V and 8 bases from J; junction bases left unmatched: 7. CDR3 bases: TGTGCCAGCAGCTTAGGCCGAGGGACAGGGCCCGAAAAACTGTTTTTT. This encodes CASSLGRGTGPEKLFF.

The rearrangement joins TRBV28 to TRBJ2-7; 8 bases agree with TRBD1. CDR1 and CDR2 (germline): MDHEN, SYDVKM. CDR3 length equals 15 residues. V was clipped by 8 bases and J by 2 bases; unmatched bases: 11. Written as DNA, the CDR3 is TGTGCCAGCGCCAATCTCGGACAGGGAACCTACGAGCAGTACTTC. Protein product: CASANLGQGTYEQYF. Based on the CDR3 plus reference TRBV28 and TRBJ2-7, the full variable domain is DVKVTQSSRYLVKRTGEKVFLECVQDMDHENMFWYRQDPGLGLRLIYFSYDVKMKEKGDIPEGYSVSREKKERFSLILESASTNQTSMYLCASANLGQGTYEQYFGPGTRLTVT.

V is TRBV7-8 and J is TRBJ2-1; tentatively, D is TRBD2 (6 bases). The CDR3 loop spans 12 amino acids. The germline gives CDR1 SGHVS, CDR2 FQNEAQ. V lost 4 bases to trimming and J lost 9 bases, with 10 bases between them. The CDR3, as DNA: TGTGCCAGCAGCTCGGAGGGGTTTGAGCAGTTCTTC. It codes for CASSSEGFEQFF.

In its sample, this clonotype was seen once. This chain connects TRBV7-9 to TRBJ2-7; D gene unclear. Trimming pared 4 bases from V and 2 bases from J, leaving 12 bases between. The germline V gene has CDR1 SEHNR and CDR2 FQNEAQ (reference sequence). The CDR3 contains 14 residues. The CDR3 here is CASSSHTRPYEQYF. Written as DNA, the CDR3 is TGTGCCAGCAGCTCCCATACTCGACCCTACGAGCAGTACTTC.

This clonotype was seen a few times. This chain connects TRBV3-1 to TRBJ2-3, with D perhaps matching TRBD2 (6 bases). Trimming removed 3 bases from V and 3 bases from J, with 16 bases in between. Germline CDR1 is LGHDT and CDR2 is YNNKEL (reference sequence). This CDR3 is 16 amino acids long. The DNA for the CDR3 is TGTGCCAGCAGCCAGAAAATAGCCCTAGCGACAGATACGCAGTATTTT. Amino acid sequence: CASSQKIALATDTQYF.

V and J are TRBV28 and TRBJ2-5; 12 nucleotides agree with TRBD2. The J call may be wrong; the DNA end is better matched by TRBJ2-7. The CDR3 sequence is 16 residues long. CDR1 is MDHEN and CDR2 is SYDVKM in the germline V gene. For the CDR3, the DNA is TGTGCCAGCAGTCTCAGACTAGCGGGGGTTTCCTACGAGCAGTACTTC. Amino acid sequence: CASSLRLAGVSYEQYF.

This clonotype was observed a handful of times. The chain carries TRBV7-9 and TRBJ2-5; possible D gene TRBD1, 5 bases. V was pared by 3 bases and J by 3 bases, with 14 bases between. The CDR3 consists of 15 residues. Germline values: CDR1 SEHNR, CDR2 FQNEAQ (reference sequence). The CDR3 is CASSFQGSIEETQYF. The CDR3 DNA reads TGTGCCAGCAGCTTCCAGGGCTCAATCGAAGAGACCCAGTACTTC.

J is TRBJ2-1 and V is TRBV4-1, with 12 bases lining up with TRBD2. CDR1 and CDR2 (germline): MGHRA, YSYEKL. The CDR3 length is 23 residues. J lost 4 bases, V lost 0 bases, and 22 bases had no gene match. The CDR3, as DNA: TGCGCCAGCAGCCAAGATATATCGGATCGGCTAGCGGGGGGGCCTCACTTTTACAATGAGCAGTTCTTC. Protein sequence: CASSQDISDRLAGGPHFYNEQFF.

This clonotype has ten or more counts. The chain carries TRBV14 and TRBJ2-1; D unresolved. This CDR3 region has 9 residues. CDR1 is SGHDN and CDR2 is FVKESK in the germline V gene. V lost 0 bases, J lost 15 bases, and 3 bases lay in between. This CDR3 is CASSQDGFF. CDR3 bases: TGTGCCAGCAGCCAAGATGGGTTCTTC.

This clonotype was counted between two and nine times. The chain has TRBV7-9 and TRBJ2-6; D remains unclear. The CDR3 spans 15 residues. The ends were cut back, 2 bases at V and 0 bases at J, with 5 bases in the middle. Per germline, CDR1 SEHNR and CDR2 FQNEAQ (reference sequence). CDR3 DNA sequence: TGTGCCAGCAGCTTAATAGGCTCTGGGGCCAACGTCCTGACTTTC. It yields the protein CASSLIGSGANVLTF.

The V and J genes are TRBV20-1 and TRBJ1-2, with D possibly TRBD1 on 6 matching bases. Germline CDR1 is DFQATT and CDR2 is SNEGSKA (reference sequence). V was shortened by 4 bases and J by 4 bases, with 13 bases between the two germline ends. The CDR3 is 13 amino acids. The chain's CDR3 is CSATQGIRYGYTF. In DNA form, the CDR3 reads TGCAGTGCTACTCAGGGGATTCGCTATGGCTACACCTTC.

This chain connects TRBV28 to TRBJ1-1; 8 positions agree with TRBD1. The CDR3 length is 14 residues. V was clipped by 7 bases and J by 4 bases; unmatched bases: 8. Germline CDR1 reads MDHEN; CDR2 reads SYDVKM. The CDR3 DNA reads as TGTGCCAGCACCCGGACAGGGCTGGGCACTGAAGCTTTCTTT. It is translated as CASTRTGLGTEAFF.